This record covers a single T cell receptor beta chain. The antigen is not known. This could be a read error, since a much larger clone is one nucleotide away. The data originate from a study of T-cell memory formation after mild COVID-19. General study findings and limits: Contracting CD8+ clones were enriched in EMRA, CD4+ mainly in CM and EM. Specificity for SARS-CoV-2 was not confirmed among the second-wave clones peaking on day 37. Clones that contracted from day 15 to 85 were balanced CD4/CD8, while later expanders leaned CD4+.

The CDR3 runs to 13 residues. V was trimmed by 0 bases and J by 6 bases, leaving 9 bases between them. CDR1 and CDR2 (germline): LGHNA, YNFKEQ. With constant-segment primers, 5'RACE yielded cDNA libraries of TCR alpha and TCR beta that carried sample barcodes and UMIs. Each CDR3 protein gets one entry after TCRdb re-called the 5' RACE reads with MiXCR. Of about 100,000 distinct CDR3 sequences listed, roughly 19% are singletons. The chain recombines TRBV4-2 with TRBJ2-7, with a weak D call TRBD2 (7 bases). Sequencing used PBMCs or a T cell subset sorted from them (not recorded which). This TCR was sampled from a man between 18 and 29 years old who had mild COVID-19 (a few samples of this study predate the infection). Cell type and time point are not known. CDR3 residues: CASSQEGGREQYF. DNA for the CDR3: TGTGCCAGCAGCCAAGAGGGGGGGCGCGAGCAGTACTTC.